The entry below describes one T cell receptor beta chain. What this receptor recognizes is not known. The sample holds no much larger clone one base away, and base qualities are not on file. In the same sample, other DNA sequences code for this CDR3. The source of the sample is a study of radiotherapy plus CTLA-4 blockade in lung cancer (dated by TCRdb to the late 2010s). Background for the entire study: Among enrolled patients, approximately 18% had an objective response and 30% to 40% reached disease control.

In this study, focal radiation therapy paired with CTLA-4 blockade (ipilimumab) was tested in patients who had chemo-refractory metastatic non-small-cell lung cancer. Broader findings and caveats from the paper: Early dynamic changes in blood T cell clones, together with increased serum interferon-beta after radiation, were reported as the strongest predictors of response. TCR clones derived from tumors expanded in peripheral blood after treatment with radiotherapy and ipilimumab.

Library preparation employed the immunoSEQ multiplex PCR assay. Sourced from immuneACCESS, this table was stored by TCRdb with only in-frame sequences that have V and J called. A share of the clones is absent; for the studies checked, an unresolved V gene accounts for under half, and the remainder has no known explanation. The sample table shows about 95,000 clones, and around four fifths are seen once. Together, the top ten hold over 0.75% of the sample. V loses 3 bases, J loses 4 bases, and the germline ends lie 18 bases apart. CDR1 and CDR2 were assigned from the germline V gene (reference sequence) as MNHEY and SMNVEV. The CDR3 goes from the cysteine to the phenylalanine over 16 residues. The retained sequence is limited to the CDR3, 48 bases, with the frame set at the first base.

Sequenced material: peripheral blood, taken from a patient treated with radiotherapy plus ipilimumab. The rearrangement joined TRBV27 to TRBJ1-2; TRBD1 is possibly the D segment (6 matching bases). This receptor was obtained from a human donor with non-small cell lung cancer who had stable disease on radiotherapy plus ipilimumab. The DNA sequence is as follows: TGTGCCAGCAGTTTTAAAACCGGGCAGGGGTCCTATGGCTACACCTTC. Translated, it reads CASSFKTGQGSYGYTF.